This T cell receptor (beta chain) was profiled in a study of cytomegalovirus exposure and HLA in healthy donors. Study-wide context: A prior analysis found about 120 million unique TCR beta sequences from around 180 million T cells. Approximately 77 million unique TCRs from HLA-typed donors were held in an early release of data. Whole-study results and caveats: As was reported, the classifier diagnosed cytomegalovirus status with high specificity and sensitivity.

With regard to this clone: Its target is unknown.

Amplification used 60 Vbeta primers and 13 Jbeta primers. This table comes from immunoSEQ multiplex PCR, and its TCRdb copy is limited to in-frame clones, with some not included. This table holds 150,000 to 200,000 clones, roughly 71% found once. The sample comprised PBMCs. The TCR originated in a male donor in good health and CMV-seropositive.

The DNA of the CDR3 is TGTGCCTGGAGTGTTGCCAGGGGACAGGGCTACACCTTC. Amino acid sequence: CAWSVARGQGYTF. V and J are TRBV30 and TRBJ1-2, with 7 bases fitting TRBD1. Germline V gene lookup returns CDR1 GTSNPN and CDR2 SVGIG (reference sequence). The CDR3 sequence is 13 residues long. V lost 0 bases to trimming and J lost 8 bases; unmatched junction nucleotides: 6.